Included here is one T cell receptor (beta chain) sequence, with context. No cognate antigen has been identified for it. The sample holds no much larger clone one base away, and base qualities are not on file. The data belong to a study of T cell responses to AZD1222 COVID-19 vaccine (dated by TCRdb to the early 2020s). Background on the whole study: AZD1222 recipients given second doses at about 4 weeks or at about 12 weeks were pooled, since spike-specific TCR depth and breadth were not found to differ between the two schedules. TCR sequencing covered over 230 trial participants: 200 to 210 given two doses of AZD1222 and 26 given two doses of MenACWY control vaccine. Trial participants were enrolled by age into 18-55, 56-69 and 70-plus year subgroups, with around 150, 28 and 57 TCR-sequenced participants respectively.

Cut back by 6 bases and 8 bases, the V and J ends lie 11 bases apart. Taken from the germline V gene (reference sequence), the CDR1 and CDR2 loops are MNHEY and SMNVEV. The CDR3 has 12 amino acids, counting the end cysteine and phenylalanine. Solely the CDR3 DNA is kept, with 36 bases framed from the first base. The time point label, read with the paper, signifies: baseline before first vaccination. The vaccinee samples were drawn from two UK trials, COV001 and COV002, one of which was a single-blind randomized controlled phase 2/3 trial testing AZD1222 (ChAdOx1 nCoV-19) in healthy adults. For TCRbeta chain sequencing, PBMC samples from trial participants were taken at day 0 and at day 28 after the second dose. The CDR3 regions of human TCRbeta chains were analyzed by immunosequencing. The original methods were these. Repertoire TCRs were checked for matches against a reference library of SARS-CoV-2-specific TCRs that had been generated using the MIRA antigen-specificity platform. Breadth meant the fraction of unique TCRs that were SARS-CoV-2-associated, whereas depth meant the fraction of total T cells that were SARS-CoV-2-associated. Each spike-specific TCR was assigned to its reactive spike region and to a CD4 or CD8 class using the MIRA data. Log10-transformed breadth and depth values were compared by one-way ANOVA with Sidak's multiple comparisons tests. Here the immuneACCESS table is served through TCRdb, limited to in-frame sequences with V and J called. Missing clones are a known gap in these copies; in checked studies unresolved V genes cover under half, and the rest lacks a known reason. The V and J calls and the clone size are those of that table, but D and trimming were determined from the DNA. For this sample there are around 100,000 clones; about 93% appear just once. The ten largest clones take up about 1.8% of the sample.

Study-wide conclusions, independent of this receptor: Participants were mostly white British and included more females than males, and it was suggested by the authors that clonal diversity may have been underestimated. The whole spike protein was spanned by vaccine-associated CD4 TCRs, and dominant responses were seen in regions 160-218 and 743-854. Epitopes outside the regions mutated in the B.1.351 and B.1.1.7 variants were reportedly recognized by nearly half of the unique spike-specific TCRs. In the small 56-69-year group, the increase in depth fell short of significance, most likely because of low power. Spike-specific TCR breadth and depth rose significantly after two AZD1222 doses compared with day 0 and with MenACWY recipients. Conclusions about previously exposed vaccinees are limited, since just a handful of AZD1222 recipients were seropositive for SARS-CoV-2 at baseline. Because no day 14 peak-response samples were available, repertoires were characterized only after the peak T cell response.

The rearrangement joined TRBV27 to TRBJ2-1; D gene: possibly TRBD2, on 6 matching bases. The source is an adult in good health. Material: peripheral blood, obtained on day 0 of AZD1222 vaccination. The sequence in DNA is TGTGCCAGCAGGGCGGGGTACCATGAGCAGTTCTTC. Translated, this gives CASRAGYHEQFF.